This entry lists 32 T cell receptor beta chains sequenced from one sample in a study of lymphopenia after photon versus proton radiotherapy. Method: immunoSEQ multiplex PCR; TCRdb's copy keeps in-frame clones and lacks some. The sample consists of tens of thousands of clones, approximately 90% of them appearing once. The sequencing here drew on peripheral blood, taken from a patient treated with photon-based radiotherapy. All receptors come from a woman in her sixties or seventies with pancreatic cancer.

The V call is TRBV13, the J call TRBJ2-6; no clear D. This CDR3 comprises 17 residues. Germline V lookup: CDR1 PRHDT, CDR2 FYEKMQ (reference sequence). V was shortened by 6 bases and J by 5 bases, with 20 bases between the two germline ends. CDR3 bases: TGTGCCAGCAGGACCATTCGAGTACAAAGTCGGGCCAACGTCCTGACTTTC. It specifies CASRTIRVQSRANVLTF.

This rearrangement joins TRBV5-6 to TRBJ2-7; D gene ambiguous. This CDR3 contains 15 residues. Germline-derived CDR1 and CDR2 are SGHDT and YYEEEE. Trimming removed 3 bases from V and 3 bases from J, with 16 bases in between. CDR3 amino acids: CASSSGGPFGYEQYF. CDR3 in DNA: TGTGCCAGCAGCTCAGGTGGGCCGTTTGGCTACGAGCAGTACTTC.

The chain joins TRBV10-3 to TRBJ2-1, with 8 bases fitting TRBD1. This CDR3 spans 13 amino acids. Germline values: CDR1 ENHRY, CDR2 SYGVKD. Trimming cost V 3 bases and J 8 bases; bases outside gene matches: 3. The DNA of the CDR3 is TGTGCCATCAGTGACAGGGGGCACGATGAGCAGTTCTTC. Translation: CAISDRGHDEQFF.

The V gene is TRBV6-5, the J gene TRBJ1-4; a weak D match, TRBD1 (5 bases). The germline V gene has CDR1 MNHEY and CDR2 SVGAGI. The CDR3 is made up of 14 amino acids. The V end was cut by 4 bases, the J end by 0 bases, with 6 bases between. CDR3 amino acids: CASSWGATNEKLFF. CDR3 DNA sequence: TGTGCCAGCAGTTGGGGGGCAACTAATGAAAAACTGTTTTTT.

V is TRBV14 and J is TRBJ2-3, with D uncertain. With 4 bases removed from V and 6 bases from J, the gap between germline ends came to 11 bases. This CDR3 region has 13 residues. Per the germline V gene, CDR1 is SGHDN and CDR2 is FVKESK. As DNA, the CDR3 is TGTGCCAGCAGCCCCACGGGTCGGGATACGCAGTATTTT. Protein product: CASSPTGRDTQYF.

A few counts support this clone. The CDR3 DNA follows: TGTGCCAGCAGCGAAAGCGGGAGGGTGGGTAAGCAGTACTTC. Its translation: CASSESGRVGKQYF. The V gene is TRBV7-2, the J gene TRBJ2-7, with 10 nucleotides matching TRBD2. The CDR3 sequence is 14 residues long. V was clipped by 5 bases and J by 8 bases; unmatched bases: 9. CDR1 and CDR2 from the germline V gene are SGHTA and FQGNSA. Filled out from reference TRBV7-2 and TRBJ2-7, the complete variable domain reads GAGVSQSPSNKVTEKGKDVELRCDPISGHTALYWYRQSLGQGLEFLIYFQGNSAPDKSGLPSDRFSAERTGGSVSTLTIQRTQQEDSAVYLCASSESGRVGKQYFGPGTRLTVT.

The chain couples TRBV15 to TRBJ1-6; a weak D match, TRBD1 (6 bases). Germline CDR1 reads LNHNV; CDR2 reads YYDKDF (reference sequence). The CDR3 has 16 residues. V lost 3 bases and J 10 bases, leaving 19 bases between the germline ends. The CDR3 bases are TGTGCCACCAGCAGCTTTACAGGGACGGGGAACTCACCCCTCCACTTT. Encoded protein: CATSSFTGTGNSPLHF.

J is TRBJ1-5 and V is TRBV5-1, with TRBD1 matching 9 bases. Germline V gene sequence: CDR1 SGHRS, CDR2 YFSETQ. The ends lost 4 bases at V and 6 bases at J; junction bases unmatched: 2. The CDR3 sequence is 13 residues long. In DNA, the CDR3 is TGCGCCAGCAGCCAGGACAGGGGTCAGCCCCAGCATTTT. Encoded protein: CASSQDRGQPQHF. Together with reference TRBV5-1 and TRBJ1-5, the CDR3 gives the full variable domain: KAGVTQTPRYLIKTRGQQVTLSCSPISGHRSVSWYQQTPGQGLQFLFEYFSETQRNKGNFPGRFSGRQFSNSRSEMNVSTLELGDSALYLCASSQDRGQPQHFGDGTRLSIL.

The table lists this clone with a count of one. V gene TRBV27 combines with J gene TRBJ2-1, with 9 nucleotides matching TRBD2. CDR1 and CDR2 from the germline V gene are MNHEY and SMNVEV (reference sequence). After removal of 3 bases from V and 12 bases from J, the junction contained 6 bases not matched to a gene. The length of the CDR3 is 13 residues. The CDR3 region is CASSLLAGTGQFF. As DNA, the CDR3 is TGTGCCAGCAGTTTGCTAGCGGGGACGGGGCAGTTCTTC.

J is TRBJ1-2 and V is TRBV28; no firm D call. The CDR3 is made up of 13 amino acids. Germline V CDR1 and CDR2: MDHEN, SYDVKM. Trimming removed 2 bases at V and 4 bases at J, with 8 bases between. In DNA, the CDR3 is TGTGCCAGCAGTTTAGCCGTCCTCTATGGCTACACCTTC. It translates to CASSLAVLYGYTF.

V and J are TRBV28 and TRBJ2-7; tentative D call: TRBD2 (5 bases). Germline V CDR1 and CDR2: MDHEN, SYDVKM. Trimming left V 8 bases short and J 3 bases short, with 11 bases between. The CDR3 runs 12 residues. DNA of the CDR3: TGTGCCAGCTGTCGGGGTGACTACGAGCAGTACTTC. Protein sequence: CASCRGDYEQYF.

The CDR3: CASSTGQPSGANVLTF. The CDR3 DNA is TGCGCCAGCAGCACCGGACAGCCATCCGGGGCCAACGTCCTGACTTTC. This chain joins TRBV5-1 and TRBJ2-6, with D perhaps TRBD1 (6 bases). The CDR3 extends over 16 amino acids. V lost 4 bases and J lost 4, with 15 bases in between. Germline values: CDR1 SGHRS, CDR2 YFSETQ.

CDR3 in amino acids: CASSQGLSYEQYF. The CDR3 DNA reads as TGTGCCAGCAGCCAGGGCCTCTCCTACGAGCAGTACTTC. The J gene is TRBJ2-7, the V gene TRBV11-3; TRBD1 is a possible D gene (5 bases). The CDR3 has 13 amino acids. Germline-derived CDR1 and CDR2 are SGHNT and YENEEA. Trimming cost V 5 bases and J 0 bases, with 8 bases left between them.

The genes are TRBV19 and TRBJ2-1; D remains ambiguous. Germline assignment: CDR1 LNHDA and CDR2 SQIVND (reference sequence). Trimming shortened V by 3 bases and J by 9 bases, and 6 bases separated the two germline ends. The CDR3 runs to 11 residues. The CDR3 spells CASSIFREQFF. The CDR3 region has the DNA TGTGCCAGTAGTATTTTTCGTGAGCAGTTCTTC.

CDR3 protein: CASSFTDSTYNEQFF. CDR3 coding DNA: TGTGCCAGCAGTTTTACCGACTCTACCTACAATGAGCAGTTCTTC. This chain uses TRBV28 with TRBJ2-1; no firm D call. The germline V gene encodes CDR1 MDHEN and CDR2 SYDVKM. V lost 3 bases and J lost 2, with 11 bases in between. This CDR3 has 15 amino acids.

The chain combines TRBV5-5 with TRBJ1-4, with D tentatively TRBD1 (6 bases). Germline CDR1 reads SGHKS; CDR2 reads YYEKEE (reference sequence). The length of the CDR3 is 15 residues. Between the trimmed V and J ends, which lost 0 bases and 6 bases, there was a span of 12 bases. The CDR3 DNA reads TGTGCCAGCAGCTTGGCCACGGGGGCAGATGAAAAACTGTTTTTT. It is translated as CASSLATGADEKLFF.

The chain employs TRBV7-2 and TRBJ2-3; D uncertain. The CDR3 loop spans 19 amino acids. The V and J ends lost 4 bases and 2 bases respectively, with 25 bases between them. Germline V gives CDR1 SGHTA, CDR2 FQGNSA. The CDR3 reads CASSSLLGTADLFTDTQYF. CDR3 coding DNA: TGTGCCAGCAGCTCACTTTTAGGAACGGCGGATCTTTTCACAGATACGCAGTATTTT.

DNA of the CDR3: TGTGCCAGCAATTGTCAGCGGAGGTACGAGCAGTACTTC. This encodes CASNCQRRYEQYF. The chain couples TRBV25-1 to TRBJ2-5; D is perhaps TRBD2 (5 bases). The closer fit of TRBJ2-7 to the DNA end suggests the J call may be wrong. Germline CDR1 MGHDK, CDR2 SYGVNS. This CDR3 region has 13 residues.

The chain employs TRBV19 and TRBJ1-5; 8 bases are shared with TRBD1. CDR1 LNHDA and CDR2 SQIVND come from the germline V gene (reference sequence). The CDR3 sequence is 18 residues long. The V and J ends lost 5 bases and 0 bases, in that order; junction bases with no gene match: 12. CDR3 bases: TGTGCCAGTAGTGCAACCGGGACAGGAGGTTATAGCAATCAGCCCCAGCATTTT. Translation gives CASSATGTGGYSNQPQHF. Variable domain in full (rest from reference TRBV19 and TRBJ1-5): DGGITQSPKYLFRKEGQNVTLSCEQNLNHDAMYWYRQDPGQGLRLIYYSQIVNDFQKGDIAEGYSVSREKKESFPLTVTSAQKNPTAFYLCASSATGTGGYSNQPQHFGDGTRLSIL.

In DNA form, the CDR3 reads TGTGCCAGCAGCGGGGAGGCGTATGGCTACACCTTC. Its translation: CASSGEAYGYTF. The J gene is TRBJ1-2, the V gene TRBV7-9; D gene unclear. Germline V gene data show CDR1 as SEHNR and CDR2 as FQNEAQ (reference sequence). This CDR3 has 12 residues. Trimming took off 5 bases at V and 5 bases at J, with 9 bases between the two ends. Using reference TRBV7-9 and TRBJ1-2 for the parts outside the CDR3, the full variable domain is DTGVSQNPRHKITKRGQNVTFRCDPISEHNRLYWYRQTLGQGPEFLTYFQNEAQLEKSRLLSDRFSAERPKGSFSTLEIQRTEQGDSAMYLCASSGEAYGYTFGSGTRLTVV.

The chain is built from TRBV19 and TRBJ1-1, with D maybe TRBD1 (5 bases). V gave up 5 bases and J gave up 5 bases, with 15 bases separating them. The CDR3 extends over 14 amino acids. From germline, CDR1 is LNHDA and CDR2 SQIVND (reference sequence). CDR3 amino acids: CASSRLTSGTEAFF. For the CDR3, the DNA is TGTGCCAGTAGTCGCTTGACATCAGGGACTGAAGCTTTCTTT.

The chain is built from TRBV2 and TRBJ2-2; D is undetermined. The CDR3 extends over 15 amino acids. Trimming shortened V by 2 bases and J by 1 base, and 8 bases separated the two germline ends. Germline V gene sequence: CDR1 SNHLY, CDR2 FYNNEI. This chain's CDR3 is CASSEFGMNTGELFF. CDR3 in DNA: TGTGCCAGCAGTGAATTTGGGATGAACACCGGGGAGCTGTTTTTT.

This chain links TRBV28 with TRBJ1-3; possibly TRBD1 for D (5 bases). Between the trimmed V and J ends, which lost 5 bases and 3 bases, there was a span of 17 bases. The CDR3 sequence is 16 residues long. Germline V CDR1 and CDR2: MDHEN, SYDVKM. The CDR3 region has the DNA TGTGCCAGCAGTCGGGACGAGCCAACGGGTGGAAACACCATATATTTT. This codes for CASSRDEPTGGNTIYF.

This sequence joins TRBV30 and TRBJ1-2, with 8 bases identical to TRBD1. This CDR3 comprises 17 residues. The trim removed 0 bases at V and 6 bases at J, leaving 15 bases unmatched. Per germline, CDR1 GTSNPN and CDR2 SVGIG (reference sequence). The CDR3 DNA reads TGTGCCTGGAGTGTGTGGGGATCAGGACAGGGCTGGAATGGCTACACCTTC. Amino acid sequence: CAWSVWGSGQGWNGYTF.

This clone was detected only a few times. J is TRBJ2-3 and V is TRBV4-3; the D is unclear. Trimming took 0 bases from V and 9 from J, leaving 19 bases between them. Germline V gene lookup returns CDR1 LGHNA and CDR2 YSLEER. This CDR3 is built from 16 residues. The CDR3 nucleotides are TGCGCCAGCAGCCAAGAATGGCTGGCGGTGACACGAACGCAGTATTTT. It encodes CASSQEWLAVTRTQYF.

This sequence joins TRBV9 and TRBJ1-4; D gene unclear. Germline-derived CDR1 and CDR2 are SGDLS and YYNGEE. This CDR3 region has 15 residues. Trimming removed 3 bases at V and 8 bases at J, with 17 bases between. The CDR3 DNA sequence: TGTGCCAGCAGCGCGGCGATGGGAAGCTGGGAAAAACTGTTTTTT. Translation gives CASSAAMGSWEKLFF.

This clone has only one observation. Written as DNA, the CDR3 is TGTGCCAGCAGCAGAGAGAACACTGAAGCTTTCTTT. This translates into CASSRENTEAFF. The chain combines TRBV11-1 with TRBJ1-1; D is unclear. V was cut by 5 bases and J by 1 base, with 5 bases left in between. Germline assignment: CDR1 SGHAT and CDR2 FQDESV (reference sequence). CDR3 size: 12 residues.

V usage is TRBV11-3 and J usage is TRBJ2-1; either TRBD1 or TRBD2 may fit D (5 bases each). Deletions cut 5 bases from V and 4 bases from J, with 15 bases between. Germline CDR1 SGHNT, CDR2 YENEEA. There are 15 residues in the CDR3. The DNA of the CDR3 is TGTGCCAGCAGCGACCGGGACCTTGGATACAATGAGCAGTTCTTC. It yields the protein CASSDRDLGYNEQFF.

The rearrangement joins TRBV27 to TRBJ2-3; D not resolved. V gave up 3 bases and J gave up 8 bases, with 6 bases separating them. CDR3 length: 11 residues. CDR1 is MNHEY and CDR2 is SMNVEV in the germline V gene (reference sequence). The CDR3 spells CASSLAFTQYF. CDR3 sequence (DNA): TGTGCCAGCAGTTTGGCGTTTACGCAGTATTTT.

The genes are TRBV28 and TRBJ2-7; a possible D gene is TRBD1 (6 bases). This CDR3 is built from 14 residues. The ends were cut back, 7 bases at V and 2 bases at J, with 15 bases in the middle. Germline loops: CDR1 MDHEN, CDR2 SYDVKM. This chain's CDR3 is CASKLGDTTYEQYF. The CDR3 nucleotides read TGTGCCAGCAAATTAGGGGACACCACCTACGAGCAGTACTTC.

The rearrangement joins TRBV6-6 to TRBJ2-3; D is uncertain. Trimming stripped 6 bases from V and 3 bases from J, with 16 bases between. Germline CDR1 and CDR2: MNHNY and SVGAGI (reference sequence). This CDR3 has 15 amino acids. In nucleotides, the CDR3 is TGTGCCAGCAGCCGAACGAGTCCTACGACAGATACGCAGTATTTT. This codes for CASSRTSPTTDTQYF.

J is TRBJ2-7 and V is TRBV19; 9 bases align to TRBD2. The CDR3 spans 15 residues. V shed 1 base, J shed 2 bases, and the junction held 3 bases outside the gene matches. Looked up from germline, CDR1 is LNHDA and CDR2 is SQIVND (reference sequence). The chain's CDR3 is CASSIGLAGPYEQYF. The CDR3 DNA reads TGTGCCAGTAGTATAGGGCTAGCGGGACCCTACGAGCAGTACTTC. Looking up the rest from reference TRBV19 and TRBJ2-7 gives the full variable domain: DGGITQSPKYLFRKEGQNVTLSCEQNLNHDAMYWYRQDPGQGLRLIYYSQIVNDFQKGDIAEGYSVSREKKESFPLTVTSAQKNPTAFYLCASSIGLAGPYEQYFGPGTRLTVT.